This is a list of T cell receptor beta chains from one sample in a study of shared clonotypes between healthy human individuals. Clones were read by immunoSEQ multiplex PCR, and TCRdb kept only the in-frame ones, dropping some. The top ten hold around 0.066% of the sample, which has about 520,000 clones, 95% to 97% seen once. Sequences were obtained from naive CD4+ T cells sorted from blood. Every receptor here comes from a woman in her 30s in good health. The conserved cysteine and the conserved F or W are not part of the CDR3 here. Each record gives: D gene, V gene, CDR3 protein. A D gene is named only where the DNA matches it firmly.

>TRBD2|TRBV5-4
ASSLSSGSFYEQY
>.|TRBV4-1
ASSSNPRDKNQPQH
>TRBD2|TRBV28
ASSLIGLAVNTGELF
>TRBD1|TRBV4-1
ASSPRGTGVKNTEAF
>TRBD1|TRBV7-2
ASRSGQVSYEQY
>.|TRBV11-2
ASSMTGLLDEQY
>.|TRBV15
ATSRDARQYYGYT
>.|TRBV28
ASSPPGYEQY
>.|TRBV19
ASSTLDISSGNTIY
>.|TRBV6-1
ASSEAPGITGELF
>.|TRBV7-8
ASSSAGGAYNEQF
>.|TRBV10-1
ASSESISAYEQY
>.|TRBV7-2
ASSAGLMEQPQH
>.|TRBV11-3
ASSPGMNTEAF
>.|TRBV7-2
ASSRVRGGKEKLF
>.|TRBV13
ASSSITGHKNIQY
>.|TRBV27
ASSSGASSGANVLT
>.|TRBV7-8
ASSLHRTTDTQY
>TRBD1|TRBV19
ASSKSGTGNNQPQH
>TRBD1|TRBV28
ASSFLDRGYGYT
>TRBD1|TRBV19
ASSIGTVNTEAF
>TRBD2|TRBV6-4
ASRGTSGSEQF
>.|TRBV27
ASNSQGNEQF
>.|TRBV10-3
AITQAEQY